This section outlines one T cell receptor beta chain sequence together with its context. The data were obtained in a study of blood T cell repertoires in COVID-19. Study in general: Acute and convalescent COVID-19 samples came from the United States, Italy and Spain. In each case, the material was cDNA or gDNA derived from T cells, B-cell-depleted T cells, or PBMCs.

The CDR3 has 19 amino acids. Germline assignment: CDR1 LGHNA and CDR2 YNFKEQ. Trimming removed 1 base from V and 0 bases from J; junction bases left unmatched: 11. As handled by the study authors: Reference gene primer amplification yielded estimated nucleated cell counts. Data came from immunoSEQ multiplex PCR; TCRdb stores just in-frame clones and leaves some out. That table is the source of V, J and clone size, and D and trimming were worked out from the DNA. Among a few hundred thousand clones listed, around nine tenths were seen once. Sample: peripheral blood. The clonotype comes from a man aged 55 to 69 with acute or convalescent COVID-19. The rearrangement joins TRBV4-2 to TRBJ2-1; TRBD2 agrees at 8 bases. The chain's CDR3 is CASSQGDSGAKSSYNEQFF. CDR3 nucleotides: TGTGCCAGCAGCCAAGGGGATAGCGGGGCCAAGAGCTCCTACAATGAGCAGTTCTTC.